These 7 T cell receptor beta chains were sequenced from one sample in a study of T cell repertoires in cytomegalovirus infection. MiXCR, run by TCRdb on the reads, gives a single entry per CDR3 protein. The table includes 680,000 or so distinct CDR3 sequences, about 40% detected once. Sequences were obtained from PBMCs. These receptors were obtained from a human donor in good health (CMV status not recorded). Some clones in this sample may be carry-over from other donors' samples.

This clonotype has only a few counts. J is TRBJ2-1 and V is TRBV19; 7 bases map to TRBD2. The CDR3 extends over 13 amino acids. V gave up 6 bases and J gave up 10 bases; unmatched junction bases: 9. The germline CDR1 and CDR2 sequences are LNHDA and SQIVND (reference sequence). The CDR3 DNA reads TGTGCCAGTAGCCCCTCGGGGGGAATGGAGCAGTTCTTC. As protein: CASSPSGGMEQFF.

V gene TRBV12-5 combines with J gene TRBJ2-3; no reliable D call. CDR3 length equals 13 residues. In germline, CDR1 is LGHNT, CDR2 FRNRAP. Trimming took 2 bases from V and 6 from J, leaving 9 bases between them. Here the CDR3 DNA reads TGTGCTAGTGGTTTGCAGGCGGAGGATACGCAGTATTTT. Protein product: CASGLQAEDTQYF.

V and J are TRBV27 and TRBJ1-5, with a tentative D call TRBD1 (6 bases). Looked up from germline, CDR1 is MNHEY and CDR2 is SMNVEV (reference sequence). V was cut by 1 base and J by 3 bases, with 10 bases left in between. The CDR3 contains 15 residues. The CDR3: CASSLFYRDNQPQHF. The CDR3 DNA is TGTGCCAGCAGTTTATTCTACAGGGACAATCAGCCCCAGCATTTT.

This clonotype has only one observation. The conserved phenylalanine or tryptophan normally closing the CDR3 is absent here, so this likely arose from a read error. The chain couples TRBV7-8 to TRBJ2-7, with D possibly TRBD1 on 5 matching bases. Trimming left V 7 bases short and J 7 bases short, with 17 bases between. The CDR3 has 13 residues. The V gene's germline CDR1 is SGHVS and CDR2 FQNEAQ. The CDR3 DNA follows: TGTGCCAGCACCCCCGTAGGGGCGAAAGAGCAGTACTTA. This sequence encodes CASTPVGAKEQYL.

On this clonotype: A much larger clonotype is one base distant, so this may be a read error. V is TRBV6-8 and J is TRBJ2-5, with D possibly matching TRBD1 (6 bases). V lost 6 bases to trimming and J lost 3 bases, with 11 bases between them. Germline CDR1 and CDR2: MNHGY and SAAAGT. The CDR3 covers 13 residues. The CDR3 sequence is CASRLWTEETQYF. The CDR3 coding sequence is TGTGCCAGCAGGCTTTGGACAGAAGAGACCCAGTACTTC.

This clonotype occurred a few times. The chain has TRBV11-2 and TRBJ2-7; unclear D gene. With 1 base removed from V and 0 bases from J, the gap between germline ends came to 10 bases. The CDR3 spans 15 residues. Germline V gene sequence: CDR1 SGHAT, CDR2 FQNNGV. CDR3 sequence reads: CASSLAAGPSYEQYF. The CDR3 nucleotides are TGTGCCAGCAGCTTAGCGGCAGGTCCCTCCTACGAGCAGTACTTC.

A few counts support this clonotype. This chain connects TRBV12-3 or TRBV12-4 to TRBJ1-5; D is perhaps TRBD1 (5 bases). CDR3 size: 12 residues. Deletions cut 7 bases from V and 7 bases from J, with 11 bases between. CDR3 protein: CASNRGAQPQHF. The CDR3 coding sequence is TGTGCCAGCAACCGAGGGGCCCAGCCCCAGCATTTT.